This TCR beta chain was profiled in a study of blood T cells in healthy people across ages. On this clonotype itself: The antigen is not known. Since a much larger clone is just one base distant, this may be a read error.

With a J-beta primer mix and a sample-barcoded 5' primer, a second PCR ran about 7 to 11 cycles. TCRdb recomputed calls from the 5' RACE reads with MiXCR, one row per CDR3 protein. Of 550,000 to 750,000 distinct CDR3 sequences in the sample, 21% are singletons; the top ten hold 3% to 4%. V gave up 4 bases and J gave up 6 bases; unmatched junction bases: 12. There are 15 residues in the CDR3. The germline gives CDR1 LGHDT, CDR2 YNNKEL (reference sequence). Donors gave roughly 9.1 milliliters of peripheral blood apiece. Study findings and constraints: As age increased, TCR beta diversity per million T cells fell in a roughly linear fashion.

This sequence joins TRBV3-1 and TRBJ2-7; TRBD1 agrees at 7 bases. The source of this sequence is a man aged 70 or older in good health. The sequenced material came from blood. CDR3 residues: CASSRSPGTEGEQYF. As DNA, the CDR3 is TGTGCCAGCAGCCGTTCCCCCGGGACAGAGGGCGAGCAGTACTTC.